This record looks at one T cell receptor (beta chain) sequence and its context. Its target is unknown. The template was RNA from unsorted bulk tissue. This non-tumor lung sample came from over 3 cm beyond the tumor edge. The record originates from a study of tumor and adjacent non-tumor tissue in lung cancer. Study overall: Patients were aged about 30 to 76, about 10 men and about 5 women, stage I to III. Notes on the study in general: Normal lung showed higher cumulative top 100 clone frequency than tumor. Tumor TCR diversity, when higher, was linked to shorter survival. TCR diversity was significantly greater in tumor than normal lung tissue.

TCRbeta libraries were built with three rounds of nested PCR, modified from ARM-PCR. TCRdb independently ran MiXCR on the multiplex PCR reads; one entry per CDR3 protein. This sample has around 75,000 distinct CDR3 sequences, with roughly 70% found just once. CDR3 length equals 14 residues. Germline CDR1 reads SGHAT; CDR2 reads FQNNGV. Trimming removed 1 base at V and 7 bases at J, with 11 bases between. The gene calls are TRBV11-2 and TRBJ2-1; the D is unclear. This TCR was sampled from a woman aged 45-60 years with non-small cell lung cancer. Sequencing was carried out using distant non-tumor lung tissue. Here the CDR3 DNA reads TGTGCCAGCAGCTTAGTGCGTGGTCAAAATGAGCAGTTCTTC. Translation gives CASSLVRGQNEQFF.